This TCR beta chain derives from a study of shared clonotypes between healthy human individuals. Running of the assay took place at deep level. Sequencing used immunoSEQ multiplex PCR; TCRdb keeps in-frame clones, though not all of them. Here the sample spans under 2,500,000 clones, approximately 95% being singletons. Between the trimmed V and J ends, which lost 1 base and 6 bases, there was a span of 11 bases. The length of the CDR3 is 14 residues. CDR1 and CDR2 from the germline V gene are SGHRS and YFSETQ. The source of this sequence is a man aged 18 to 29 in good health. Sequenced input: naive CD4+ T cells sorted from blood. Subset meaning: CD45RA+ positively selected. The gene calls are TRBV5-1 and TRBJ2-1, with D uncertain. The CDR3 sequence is CASSLTTYGNEQFF. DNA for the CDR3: TGCGCCAGCAGCTTGACGACCTACGGCAATGAGCAGTTCTTC.